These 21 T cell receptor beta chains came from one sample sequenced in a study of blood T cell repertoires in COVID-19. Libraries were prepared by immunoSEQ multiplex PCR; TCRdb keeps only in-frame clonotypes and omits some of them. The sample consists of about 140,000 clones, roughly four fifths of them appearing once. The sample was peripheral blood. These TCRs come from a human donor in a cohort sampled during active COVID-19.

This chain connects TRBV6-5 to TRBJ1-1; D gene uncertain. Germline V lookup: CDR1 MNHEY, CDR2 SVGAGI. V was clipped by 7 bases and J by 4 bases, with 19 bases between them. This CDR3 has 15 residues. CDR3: CASTLQAGMVTEAFF. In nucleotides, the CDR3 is TGTGCCAGCACCTTACAAGCGGGGATGGTCACTGAAGCTTTCTTT.

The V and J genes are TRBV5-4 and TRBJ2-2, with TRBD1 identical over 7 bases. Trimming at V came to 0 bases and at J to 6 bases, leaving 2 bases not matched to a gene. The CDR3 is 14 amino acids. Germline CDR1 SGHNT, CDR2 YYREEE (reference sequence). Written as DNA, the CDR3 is TGTGCCAGCAGCTTGGACAGGGGCCCCGGGGAGCTGTTTTTT. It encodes CASSLDRGPGELFF.

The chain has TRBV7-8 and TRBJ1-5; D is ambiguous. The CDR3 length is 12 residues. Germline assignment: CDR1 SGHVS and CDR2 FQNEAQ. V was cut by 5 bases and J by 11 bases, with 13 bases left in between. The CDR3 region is CASSLDESAQHF. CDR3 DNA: TGTGCCAGCAGCCTAGACGAGTCTGCCCAGCATTTT.

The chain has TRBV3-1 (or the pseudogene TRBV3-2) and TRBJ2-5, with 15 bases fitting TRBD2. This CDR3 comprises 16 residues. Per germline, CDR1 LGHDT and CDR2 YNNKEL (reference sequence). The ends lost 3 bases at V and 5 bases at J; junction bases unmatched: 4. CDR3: CASSHGLAGGVETQYF. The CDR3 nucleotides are TGTGCCAGCAGCCACGGACTAGCGGGGGGGGTGGAGACCCAGTACTTC.

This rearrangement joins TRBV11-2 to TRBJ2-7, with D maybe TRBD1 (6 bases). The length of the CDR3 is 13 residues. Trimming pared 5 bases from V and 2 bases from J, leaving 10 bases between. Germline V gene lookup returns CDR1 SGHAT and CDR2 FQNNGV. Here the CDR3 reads CASSPGTTYEQYF. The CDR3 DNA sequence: TGTGCCAGCAGCCCCGGGACAACCTACGAGCAGTACTTC.

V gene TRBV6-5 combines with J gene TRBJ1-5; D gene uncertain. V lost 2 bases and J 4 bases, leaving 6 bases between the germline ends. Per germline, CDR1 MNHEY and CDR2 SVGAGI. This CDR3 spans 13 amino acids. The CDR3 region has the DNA TGTGCCAGCAGTTACGCAGGTAATCAGCCCCAGCATTTT. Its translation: CASSYAGNQPQHF.

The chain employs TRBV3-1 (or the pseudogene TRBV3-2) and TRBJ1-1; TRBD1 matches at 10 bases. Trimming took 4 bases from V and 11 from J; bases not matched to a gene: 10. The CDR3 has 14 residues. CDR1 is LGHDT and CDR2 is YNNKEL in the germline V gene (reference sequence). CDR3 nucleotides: TGTGCCAGCAGCCGCCTGGGACAGGGGTACGAGGCTTTCTTT. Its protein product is CASSRLGQGYEAFF.

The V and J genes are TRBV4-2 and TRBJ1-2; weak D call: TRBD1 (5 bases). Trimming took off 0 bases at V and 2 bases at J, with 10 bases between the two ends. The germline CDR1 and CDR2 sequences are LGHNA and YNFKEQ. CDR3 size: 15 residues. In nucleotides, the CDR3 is TGTGCCAGCAGCCAAGAGAGCAACAGGAACTATGGCTACACCTTC. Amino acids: CASSQESNRNYGYTF.

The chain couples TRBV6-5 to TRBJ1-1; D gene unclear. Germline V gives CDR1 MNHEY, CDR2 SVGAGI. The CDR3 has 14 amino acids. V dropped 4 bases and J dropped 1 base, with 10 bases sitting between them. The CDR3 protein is CASSSPSGNTEAFF. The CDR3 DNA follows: TGTGCCAGCAGTTCGCCGTCGGGGAACACTGAAGCTTTCTTT.

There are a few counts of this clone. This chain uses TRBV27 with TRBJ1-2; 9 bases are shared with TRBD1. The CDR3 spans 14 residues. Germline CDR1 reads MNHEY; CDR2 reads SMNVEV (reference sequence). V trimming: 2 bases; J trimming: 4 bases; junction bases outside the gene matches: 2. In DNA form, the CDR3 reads TGTGCCAGCAGTTTAGTACAGGGGGCCTATGGCTACACCTTC. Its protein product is CASSLVQGAYGYTF.

The CDR3 coding sequence is TGTGCCAGCAGCATGCCAGGGGGCTACAATGAGCAGTTCTTC. Translation: CASSMPGGYNEQFF. The J gene is TRBJ2-1, the V gene TRBV7-2; 7 bases are a match to TRBD1. Germline V gene sequence: CDR1 SGHTA, CDR2 FQGNSA. The length of the CDR3 is 14 residues. J lost 3 bases, V lost 5 bases, and 4 bases had no gene match.

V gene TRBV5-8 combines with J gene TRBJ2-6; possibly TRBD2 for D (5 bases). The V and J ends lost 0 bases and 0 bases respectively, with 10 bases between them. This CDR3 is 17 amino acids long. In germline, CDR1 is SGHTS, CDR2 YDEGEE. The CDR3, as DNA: TGTGCCAGCAGCTTGGCGGGAACCCACTCTGGGGCCAACGTCCTGACTTTC. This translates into CASSLAGTHSGANVLTF. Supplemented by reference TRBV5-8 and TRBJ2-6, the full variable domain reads EAGVTQSPTHLIKTRGQQATLRCSPISGHTSVYWYQQALGLGLQFLLWYDEGEERNRGNFPPRFSGRQFPNYSSELNVNALELEDSALYLCASSLAGTHSGANVLTFGAGSRLTVL.

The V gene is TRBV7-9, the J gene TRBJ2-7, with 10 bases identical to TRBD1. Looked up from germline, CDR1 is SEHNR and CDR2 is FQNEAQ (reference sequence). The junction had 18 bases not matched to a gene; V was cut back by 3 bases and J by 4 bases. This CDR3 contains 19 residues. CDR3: CASSFPSGTGDVLIYEQYF. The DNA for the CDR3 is TGTGCCAGCAGCTTCCCGTCCGGGACAGGGGACGTCCTCATTTACGAGCAGTACTTC. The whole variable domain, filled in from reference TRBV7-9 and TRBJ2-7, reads DTGVSQNPRHKITKRGQNVTFRCDPISEHNRLYWYRQTLGQGPEFLTYFQNEAQLEKSRLLSDRFSAERPKGSFSTLEIQRTEQGDSAMYLCASSFPSGTGDVLIYEQYFGPGTRLTVT.

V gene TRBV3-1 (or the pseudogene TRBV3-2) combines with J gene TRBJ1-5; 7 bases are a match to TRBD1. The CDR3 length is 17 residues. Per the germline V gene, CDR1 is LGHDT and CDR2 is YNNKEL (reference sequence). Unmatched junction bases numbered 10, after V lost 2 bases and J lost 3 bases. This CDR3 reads CASSQMGPTGFNQPQHF. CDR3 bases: TGTGCCAGCAGCCAAATGGGCCCGACAGGGTTCAATCAGCCCCAGCATTTT.

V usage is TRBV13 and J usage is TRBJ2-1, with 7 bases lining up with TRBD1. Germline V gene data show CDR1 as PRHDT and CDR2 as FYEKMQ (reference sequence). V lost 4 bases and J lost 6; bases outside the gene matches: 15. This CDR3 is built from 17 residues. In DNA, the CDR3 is TGTGCCAGCAGCTCCATTCTTACCGGGACAGAGACCAATGAGCAGTTCTTC. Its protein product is CASSSILTGTETNEQFF.

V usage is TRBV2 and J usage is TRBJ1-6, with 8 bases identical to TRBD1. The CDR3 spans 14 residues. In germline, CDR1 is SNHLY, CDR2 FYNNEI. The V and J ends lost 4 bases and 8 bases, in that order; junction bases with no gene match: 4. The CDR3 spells CASSVDREDSPLHF. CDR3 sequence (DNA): TGTGCCAGCAGTGTGGACAGGGAAGATTCACCCCTCCACTTT.

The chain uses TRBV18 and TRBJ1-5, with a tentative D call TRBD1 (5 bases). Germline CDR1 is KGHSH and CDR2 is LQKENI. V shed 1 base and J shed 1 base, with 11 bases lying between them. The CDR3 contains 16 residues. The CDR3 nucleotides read TGTGCCAGCTCACCACGGGGCCTCGGCAGCAATCAGCCCCAGCATTTT. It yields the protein CASSPRGLGSNQPQHF.

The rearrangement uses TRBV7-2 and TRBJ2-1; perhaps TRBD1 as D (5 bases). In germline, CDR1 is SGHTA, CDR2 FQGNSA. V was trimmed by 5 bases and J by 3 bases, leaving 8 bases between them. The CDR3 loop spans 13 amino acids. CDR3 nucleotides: TGTGCCAGCAGCCTCGACAGCTACAATGAGCAGTTCTTC. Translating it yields CASSLDSYNEQFF.

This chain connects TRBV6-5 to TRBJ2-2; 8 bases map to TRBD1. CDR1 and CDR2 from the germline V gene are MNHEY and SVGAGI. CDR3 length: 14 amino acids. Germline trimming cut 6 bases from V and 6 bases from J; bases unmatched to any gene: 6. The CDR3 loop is CASSVDRGSGELFF. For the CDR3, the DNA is TGTGCCAGCAGCGTCGACAGGGGATCCGGGGAGCTGTTTTTT.

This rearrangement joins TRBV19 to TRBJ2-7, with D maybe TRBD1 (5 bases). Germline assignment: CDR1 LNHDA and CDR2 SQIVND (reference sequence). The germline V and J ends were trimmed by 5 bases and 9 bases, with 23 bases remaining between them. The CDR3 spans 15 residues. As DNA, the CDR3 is TGTGCCAGTAGTCCCCTGGGGCAAGTGCCCGGAGCGCAGTACTTC. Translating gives CASSPLGQVPGAQYF.

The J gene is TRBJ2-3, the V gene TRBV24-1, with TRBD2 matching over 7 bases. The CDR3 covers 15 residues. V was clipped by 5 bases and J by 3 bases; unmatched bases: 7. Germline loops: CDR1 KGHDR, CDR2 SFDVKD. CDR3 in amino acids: CATSASSGVTDTQYF. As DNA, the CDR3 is TGTGCCACCAGTGCGAGCAGCGGGGTTACAGATACGCAGTATTTT.